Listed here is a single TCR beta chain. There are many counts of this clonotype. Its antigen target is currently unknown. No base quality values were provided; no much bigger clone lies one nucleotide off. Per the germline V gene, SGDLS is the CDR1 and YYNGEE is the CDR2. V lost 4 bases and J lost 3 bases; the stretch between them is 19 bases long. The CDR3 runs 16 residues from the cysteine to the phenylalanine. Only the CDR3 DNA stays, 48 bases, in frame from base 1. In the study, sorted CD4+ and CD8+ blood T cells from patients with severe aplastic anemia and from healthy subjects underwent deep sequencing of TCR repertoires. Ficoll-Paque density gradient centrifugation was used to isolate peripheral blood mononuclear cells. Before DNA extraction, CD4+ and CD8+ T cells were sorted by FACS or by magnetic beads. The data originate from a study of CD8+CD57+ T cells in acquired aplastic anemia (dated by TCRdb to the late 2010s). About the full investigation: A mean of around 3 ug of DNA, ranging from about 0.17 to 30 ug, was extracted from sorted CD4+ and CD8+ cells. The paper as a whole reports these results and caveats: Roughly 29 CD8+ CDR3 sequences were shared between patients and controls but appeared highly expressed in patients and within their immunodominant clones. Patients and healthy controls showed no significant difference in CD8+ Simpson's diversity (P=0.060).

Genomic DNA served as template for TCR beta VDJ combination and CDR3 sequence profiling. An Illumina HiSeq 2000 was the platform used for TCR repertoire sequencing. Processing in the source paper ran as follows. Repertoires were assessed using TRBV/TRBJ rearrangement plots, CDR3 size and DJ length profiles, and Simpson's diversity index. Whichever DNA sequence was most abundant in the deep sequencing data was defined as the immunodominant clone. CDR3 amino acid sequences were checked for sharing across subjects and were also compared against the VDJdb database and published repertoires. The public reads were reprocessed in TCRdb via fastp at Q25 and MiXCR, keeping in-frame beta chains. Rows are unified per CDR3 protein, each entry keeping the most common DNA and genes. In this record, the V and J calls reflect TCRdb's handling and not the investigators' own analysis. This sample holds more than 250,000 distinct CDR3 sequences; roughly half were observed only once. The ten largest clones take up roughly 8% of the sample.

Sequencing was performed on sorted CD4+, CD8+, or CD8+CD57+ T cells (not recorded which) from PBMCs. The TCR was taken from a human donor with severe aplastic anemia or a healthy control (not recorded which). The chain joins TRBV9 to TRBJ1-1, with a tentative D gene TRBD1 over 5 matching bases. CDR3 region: CASSTNERDGYTEAFF. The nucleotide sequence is TGTGCCAGCAGCACTAATGAGAGGGACGGATACACTGAAGCTTTCTTT.